Below are 12 T cell receptor beta chains sequenced from a single sample in a study of T cells expressing NK-cell markers (dated by TCRdb to the early 2020s). Library creation used 5' RACE. Sequencer: Illumina HiSeq 2000. TCRdb reprocessed the reads and assigns one entry to each CDR3 protein sequence, leaving out DNA. This sample's table has entries for around 380,000 distinct CDR3 sequences. The ten most abundant clones make up approximately 11% of the sample. The sample was blood T cells: a sorted CD56 or NKG2C T cell subset, CD4+ or CD8+ T cells, or bulk PBMC T cells (not recorded which). The receptors shown here come from a woman between 45 and 60 years old in good health. Donor details come from another sample of the same person, matched by shared clones.

This chain connects TRBV7-6 to TRBJ2-1. The CDR3 extends over 16 amino acids. Germline loops: CDR1 SGHVS, CDR2 FNYEAQ. The CDR3 sequence is CASSLLRPNSYNEQFF.

The chain carries TRBV20-1 and TRBJ2-5; TCRdb outputs TRBD2, but without DNA this stays unchecked. The CDR3 totals 15 residues. Germline CDR1 DFQATT, CDR2 SNEGSKA (reference sequence). CDR3 sequence: CSARDPTSRLETQYF.

The chain has TRBV28 and TRBJ2-3; TCRdb gives TRBD1 as the D gene, but with no DNA this cannot be confirmed. The CDR3 is made up of 15 amino acids. CDR1 and CDR2 from the germline V gene are MDHEN and SYDVKM. CDR3 sequence: CASSPRGHSTDTQYF.

CDR3: CASSQKGAEQETQYF. This sequence joins TRBV4-1 and TRBJ2-5; TCRdb picks TRBD1, but there is no DNA to check that call. Germline CDR1 MGHRA, CDR2 YSYEKL. This CDR3 has 15 amino acids.

The chain uses TRBV19 and TRBJ2-1. The CDR3 is 13 amino acids. The germline V gene has CDR1 LNHDA and CDR2 SQIVND (reference sequence). The CDR3 loop is CASSMFVYNEQFF.

V usage is TRBV6-5 and J usage is TRBJ2-7; TCRdb indicates TRBD1, and absent DNA this call remains unverified. The germline V gene has CDR1 MNHEY and CDR2 SVGAGI. The CDR3 spans 15 residues. The CDR3 is CASSYSTPWGYEQYF.

This chain links TRBV20-1 with TRBJ2-7; the D call from TCRdb, TRBD2, cannot be confirmed without DNA. This CDR3 region has 13 residues. Germline CDR1 is DFQATT and CDR2 is SNEGSKA (reference sequence). The CDR3 loop reads CSASPGSNYEQYF.

J is TRBJ2-4 and V is TRBV5-1; TCRdb calls TRBD2, which cannot be checked without DNA. CDR3 size: 15 residues. Germline V gene lookup returns CDR1 SGHRS and CDR2 YFSETQ. The CDR3 sequence: CASRLGEGAKNIQYF.

The chain is built from TRBV20-1 and TRBJ2-7; TCRdb calls TRBD2, which cannot be checked without DNA. In germline, CDR1 is DFQATT, CDR2 SNEGSKA (reference sequence). The CDR3 is made up of 13 amino acids. The CDR3 loop is CSVWREVSYEQYF.

The chain joins TRBV4-1 to TRBJ2-3; TCRdb picks TRBD2, but there is no DNA to check that call. From germline, CDR1 is MGHRA and CDR2 YSYEKL. There are 16 residues in the CDR3. The CDR3 reads CASSQDLGGRVDTQYF.

This sequence joins TRBV5-1 and TRBJ2-2; lacking DNA, the TRBD2 call made by TCRdb goes unchecked. CDR1 and CDR2 from the germline V gene are SGHRS and YFSETQ. The CDR3 sequence is 18 residues long. Here the CDR3 reads CASSLVSFSGKNTGELFF. Variable domain in full (rest from reference TRBV5-1 and TRBJ2-2): KAGVTQTPRYLIKTRGQQVTLSCSPISGHRSVSWYQQTPGQGLQFLFEYFSETQRNKGNFPGRFSGRQFSNSRSEMNVSTLELGDSALYLCASSLVSFSGKNTGELFFGEGSRLTVL.

The V call is TRBV6-6, the J call TRBJ2-3; TCRdb selects TRBD1, and the lack of DNA leaves this call unchecked. Germline V CDR1 and CDR2: MNHNY, SVGAGI (reference sequence). There are 15 residues in the CDR3. CDR3 in amino acids: CASSYSGQGVNTQYF.